This T cell receptor (beta chain) comes out of a study of radiation and T cells in renal cell carcinoma. The time point is: blood 2 weeks post-SBRT. Regarding treatment: 15 Gy SBRT to primary tumor, nephrectomy 4 weeks later. This renal cell carcinoma was of the clear cell type. The data were produced by immunoSEQ multiplex PCR, yet TCRdb's version contains in-frame clones alone and is incomplete. The table has 150,000 or so clones, approximately 88% seen once; the top ten hold around 13%. CDR1 is PRHDT, CDR2 FYEKMQ, per germline (reference sequence). The junction had 6 bases not matched to a gene; V was cut back by 0 bases and J by 4 bases. The CDR3 has 15 amino acids.

The sample consisted of blood, taken from a patient whose treatment included radiotherapy and nephrectomy. This chain uses TRBV13 with TRBJ2-7, with 7 bases aligning to TRBD1. The sequence came from a woman aged 50 to 60 with renal cell carcinoma. The CDR3 is CASSLGGTASYEQYF. In DNA form, the CDR3 reads TGTGCCAGCAGCTTAGGGGGGACAGCCTCTTACGAGCAGTACTTC.